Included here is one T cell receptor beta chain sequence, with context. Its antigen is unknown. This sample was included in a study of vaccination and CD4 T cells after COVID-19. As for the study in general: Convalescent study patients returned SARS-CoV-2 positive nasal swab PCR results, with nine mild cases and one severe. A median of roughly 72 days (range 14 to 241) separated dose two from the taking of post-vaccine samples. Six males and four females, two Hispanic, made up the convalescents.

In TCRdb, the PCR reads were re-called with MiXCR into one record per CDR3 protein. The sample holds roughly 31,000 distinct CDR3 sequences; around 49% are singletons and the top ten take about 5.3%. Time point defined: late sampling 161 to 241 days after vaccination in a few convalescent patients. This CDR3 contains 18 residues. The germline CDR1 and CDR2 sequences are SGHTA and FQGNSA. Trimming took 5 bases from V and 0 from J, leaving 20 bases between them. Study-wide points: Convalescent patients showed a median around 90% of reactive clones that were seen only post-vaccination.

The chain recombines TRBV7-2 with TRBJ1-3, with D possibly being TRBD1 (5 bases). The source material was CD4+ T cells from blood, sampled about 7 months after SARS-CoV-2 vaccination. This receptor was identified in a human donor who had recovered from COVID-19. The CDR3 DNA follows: TGTGCCAGCAGCCTCCTCTCCCCGACAGTCCGCTCTGGAAACACCATATATTTT. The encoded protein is CASSLLSPTVRSGNTIYF.